This entry concerns a single T cell receptor beta chain. Which antigen it targets is not known. No quality values exist for individual bases; no much larger clone is one base distant. The sample originates from a study of cytomegalovirus exposure and HLA in healthy donors (dated by TCRdb to the late 2010s). For the study in its entirety: An earlier analysis of approximately 550 of the donors reported approximately 270 Gb of sequence data and 117 million unique TCR beta sequences from about 200 million T cells. Among the roughly 390 genotyped donors, approximately 77% belonged to the genetic ancestry cluster associated with self-reported Caucasian donors. The later analysis used no new phenotypic data to find candidate immune exposures, relying instead on TCR beta sequences and their occurrence across donors. Besides the first cohort of roughly 700 subjects, a separate validation cohort made up of some 110 different subjects was used. In an earlier analysis of around 540 of the donors, high-throughput TCR beta sequencing was used to judge whether each TCR beta V gene segment behaved as functional or pseudogenic. The number of donors typed differed by locus, with 629-630 for A, B, C, DRB1 and DQB1, 522 for DQA1, under 610 for DPA1, and about 450 for DPB1. On average, around 240,000 unique TCR beta nucleotide sequences were sequenced per donor among 398 genotyped donors of the cohort, with 15% to 20% of those sequences being non-productive. All discovery cohort repertoires had been generated using a single sequencing platform. Donor age, sex, ethnicity and CMV serostatus were collected together with the repertoire data. About five DR-DQ haplotypes were handled as single units for association and clustering because linkage in the cohort was strong. HLA typing covered class I and class II loci at four-digit resolution. Using immunosequencing, the study profiled T cell repertoires from roughly 650 subjects and related those repertoires to cytomegalovirus serostatus. In a later analysis, previously published TCR beta repertoires from 550 to 700 donors were re-analyzed and high-resolution HLA genotyping was added so that TCR occurrence patterns could be studied. A later genetic analysis took genome-wide SNP genotypes for about 60% of the roughly 670 donors and used that subset as a discovery cohort. To predict cytomegalovirus infection status, the study brought together high-throughput TCR immunosequencing, statistical association of individual TCRs with disease status, and machine learning. The aim of the study was to test whether cataloging public T cell receptors could identify signatures of past pathogen exposure. An early release covering just under 650 HLA-typed donors comprised approximately 300 gigabases of sequencing data and tens of millions of unique TCR sequences.

The cohort was made up of 666 healthy bone marrow donors. At the time of sampling, all cohort members were nominally healthy, though unrecorded immune exposures were likely present. The donor was CMV seronegative and was included in the group of about 350 seronegative cohort members. A peripheral blood sample was collected from each donor, and TCR beta sequencing was performed on peripheral blood mononuclear cells. Genomic DNA was extracted from the blood cell samples with the Qiagen DNeasy Blood Extraction Kit. The investigation overall reported the following: A further reported finding was that TCR beta sequences accurately predicted the HLA-A and HLA-B alleles for most subjects in the first cohort. In a later genetic analysis, fewer N-insertions in productive TCRs were reported among donors in an Asian-associated ancestry cluster than the approximately 670-donor mean. About 17 rarely observed V segments, including chromosome 9 orphons, were excluded from the earlier analysis of several hundred of the donors because counts were too low. Linkage disequilibrium might explain the correlated functional status among segregating V segments, but an unknown experimental factor could not be excluded. In a later analysis, HLA-associated TCR beta chains were found to be more clonally expanded and to have lower generation probabilities than equally common non-associated chains. Because the 87-base-pair reads could not distinguish some IMGT-functional V segments, including TRBV6-2 and TRBV6-3, those segments were excluded. Presence/absence analyses assumed roughly uniform sequencing depth across donors, an assumption that may not hold. This cohort had only TCR beta chains sequenced, and the lack of alpha or paired-chain data limited which features could be detected. In vitro tests confirmed that a few of the cytomegalovirus-associated TCR beta chains recognize cytomegalovirus antigens. When HLA alleles, especially DR and DQ, strongly co-occurred, attributing TCR associations to individual alleles was difficult. Because some donors lacked HLA typing at each locus, the association tests relied only on the typed subset. Cytomegalovirus status was reported to be diagnosed by the classifier with high specificity and sensitivity in both the original and validation cohorts. According to a later analysis, TCR association rates differed among HLA loci, with DRB1 alleles showing the most associated TCRs and HLA-C alleles showing the fewest. Broadly in line with IMGT annotations, most TCR beta V segments showed up in productive rearrangements about 87% or about 30% of the time in an earlier analysis of under 700 of the donors. Most TCR sequences were observed very rarely across donors, whereas some public TCRs were present in many individuals. According to a later analysis, most CMV-associated TCR beta chains appeared to be HLA-restricted, and the HLA associations seemed to be driven largely by CMV exposure. In a later genetic analysis, a missense DCLRE1C variant was associated with V-gene and J-gene trimming of TCR beta chains, and the association was replicated in an independent cohort. The study listed 150 to 200 TCR beta chains as associated with cytomegalovirus. It was suggested by the authors that the approach could potentially be generalized to other disease states and immunological phenotypes. CMV serostatus was the only immune exposure information available for the cohort. A cluster of highly shared sequence variants was judged likely to be a technical artifact of the sequencing pipeline. According to a later analysis, parvovirus B19, influenza, CMV and Epstein-Barr virus appeared linked to several top co-occurrence clusters. In a later analysis, 15,000 to 20,000 TCR beta sequences were associated with specific HLA alleles at a false discovery rate of 0.05.

V loses 2 bases, J loses 10 bases, and the germline ends lie 21 bases apart. Its CDR3 holds 17 amino acids, cysteine through phenylalanine. The retained sequence is limited to the CDR3, 51 bases, with the frame set at the first base. Sequences SGHAT (CDR1) and FQNNGV (CDR2) are obtained from the germline V gene. Receptor amplification or capture employed the immunoSEQ multiplex PCR assay. The multiplex PCR relied on a mix of 60 forward primers for TCR Vbeta segments and 13 reverse primers for TCR Jbeta segments. A multiplex PCR assay on genomic DNA amplified the CDR3 region of rearranged TCR beta genes. Amplified TCR beta libraries were sequenced as 87-base-pair reads on the Illumina HiSeq System. The paper's processing steps were these. In a later analysis, 70 million to 95 million unique TCR beta chains were counted across the 650 to 700 repertoires, and roughly 11 million of these chains were shared by at least two donors. Raw reads were error-corrected and collapsed into unique sequences by a nearest-neighbor algorithm in which closely related sequences were merged to remove PCR and sequencing errors. CDR3 sequences were aligned to IMGT reference sequences to assign V, D and J gene segments. For a sequence to be retained, a match of at least six nucleotides to both a V gene segment and a J gene segment was required. Rearrangements were classified as productive when the CDR3 lacked stop codons and remained in frame with V and J, and all other rearrangements were classified as non-productive. Following IMGT convention, CDR3 was defined as the stretch from the second conserved V-encoded cysteine to the conserved J-encoded phenylalanine. In an earlier analysis of 550 to 650 of the donors, sequences lacking an unambiguous match to a single V gene segment were excluded. An earlier analysis of fewer than 750 of the donors called V segments functional above 56.7% productive rearrangements and segregating when the between-donor standard deviation exceeded 5%. To diagnose cytomegalovirus status from the catalog of TCR beta chain sequences, a statistical classification framework was built. V and J gene assignment, in a later analysis, came from comparing TCR nucleotide sequences with IMGT/GENE-DB human TR gene sequences. A later analysis assigned CDR3 sequences and most-parsimonious VDJ recombination scenarios with the TCRdist pipeline. A later analysis defined each TCR beta chain by its CDR3 amino acid sequence plus V-gene family, and excluded reads lacking a unique V-gene family. As a way to deal with suspected cross-contamination and a sequencing artifact, a later analysis dropped more than 500 nucleotide sequences that were highly shared and had low generation probability. For each public chain, a later analysis derived a clonal expansion index from normalized ranks of inferred template counts within each repertoire. In a later analysis, generation probabilities were computed with a VDJ recombination model fitted to out-of-frame rearrangements, and the resulting probabilities were checked against IGoR. In a later analysis, hypergeometric tests were used to score TCR-TCR, TCR-HLA and TCR-CMV co-occurrence, with a repertoire-size bias correction applied to TCR pairs. False discovery rates were estimated in a later analysis by permuting HLA or CMV assignments 20 times. In a later analysis, co-occurring TCRs were grouped with DBSCAN, and TCRdist sequence similarity was added when clustering was performed within HLA-allele-positive subsets. For co-occurrence clustering, repertoires with fewer than 30,000 or more than 120,000 public chains were excluded, along with 4 to 6 repertoires with anomalous nucleotide sharing. Here the immuneACCESS table is served through TCRdb, limited to in-frame sequences with V and J called. Missing clones are a known gap in these copies; in checked studies unresolved V genes cover under half, and the rest lacks a known reason. V and J calls plus clone size are reproduced from that table; the DNA served to infer D and trimming. Present in this sample are roughly 200,000 clones, about 80% of which were seen just once. Clones ranked in the top ten supply 0.65% to 0.75% of the sample.

This TCR was recovered from a boy younger than 18 in good health and CMV-seronegative. This chain joins TRBV11-2 to TRBJ1-6, and perhaps TRBD1 as D gene, on 6 matching bases. Sequenced input: PBMCs. Here is the DNA: TGTGCCAGCAGCTTATTCAGGTTTGAGGGGGGGGGCTCACCCCTCCACTTT. It is translated as CASSLFRFEGGGSPLHF. Beyond the CDR3, the reference TRBV11-2 and TRBJ1-6 genes provide the residues; the full variable domain reads: EAGVAQSPRYKIIEKRQSVAFWCNPISGHATLYWYQQILGQGPKLLIQFQNNGVVDDSQLPKDRFSAERLKGVDSTLKIQPAKLEDSAVYLCASSLFRFEGGGSPLHFGNGTRLTVT.